One sample yielded the 31 T cell receptor beta chains listed below, sequenced in a study of Ad26.COV2.S vaccination and SARS-CoV-2 variants. Treatment noted: around 19 received Ad26.COV2.S at low or high dose, single or two shots; 5 received placebo; per-sample allocation not given. Day 63 after the first vaccine or placebo injection was the time point for sampling. Only in-frame clones appear in the TCRdb table, and some are missing; sequencing was by immunoSEQ multiplex PCR. The data contain about 480,000 clones, around 88% of them singletons. The input for sequencing was peripheral blood, taken in a trial of Ad26.COV2.S vaccine versus placebo. These receptors were obtained from a person aged 18-65 years who received the Ad26.COV2.S COVID-19 vaccine or a placebo.

This chain connects TRBV5-1 to TRBJ2-7; D uncertain. The CDR3 covers 13 residues. The V and J ends lost 2 bases and 1 base respectively, with 7 bases between them. Looked up from germline, CDR1 is SGHRS and CDR2 is YFSETQ. The CDR3 reads CASSFADSYEQYF. The CDR3 bases are TGCGCCAGCAGCTTCGCTGATTCCTACGAGCAGTACTTC. The variable domain in full, with the rest retrieved from reference TRBV5-1 and TRBJ2-7, is KAGVTQTPRYLIKTRGQQVTLSCSPISGHRSVSWYQQTPGQGLQFLFEYFSETQRNKGNFPGRFSGRQFSNSRSEMNVSTLELGDSALYLCASSFADSYEQYFGPGTRLTVT.

V gene TRBV5-1 combines with J gene TRBJ2-6, with 7 bases lining up with TRBD1. Losses at the gene ends were 1 base for V and 4 bases for J; bases not matched to a gene: 17. Germline assignment: CDR1 SGHRS and CDR2 YFSETQ. CDR3 length: 20 residues. CDR3 sequence (DNA): TGCGCCAGCAGCTTGAGCCGTGGTGGACAGGCGGCGAAAGGGGCCAACGTCCTGACTTTC. The encoded protein is CASSLSRGGQAAKGANVLTF.

The J gene is TRBJ2-1, the V gene TRBV5-6; D possibly corresponds to TRBD2 (7 bases). V dropped 4 bases and J dropped 6 bases, with 20 bases sitting between them. Germline CDR1 reads SGHDT; CDR2 reads YYEEEE. The CDR3 runs to 16 residues. This CDR3 reads CASSPLGGPAANEQFF. The CDR3 bases are TGTGCCAGCAGCCCCCTCGGGGGGCCAGCAGCCAATGAGCAGTTCTTC.

This chain joins TRBV12-3 or TRBV12-4 and TRBJ1-2; D not certain. The CDR3 is 12 residues long. V was cut by 1 base and J by 7 bases, with 7 bases left in between. The chain's CDR3 is CASSLGRAGYTF. The CDR3 bases are TGTGCCAGCAGTTTAGGGAGGGCTGGCTACACCTTC.

This chain links TRBV7-9 with TRBJ2-3, with 7 positions matching TRBD1. The germline gives CDR1 SEHNR, CDR2 FQNEAQ (reference sequence). V shed 7 bases and J 1 base; nucleotides not matched to a gene: 14. This CDR3 has 17 amino acids. CDR3: CASILSLRDSGTDTQYF. The CDR3 DNA reads as TGTGCCAGCATCCTCTCGCTCCGGGACAGTGGCACAGATACGCAGTATTTT.

The rearrangement joins TRBV28 to TRBJ2-3; a possible D gene is TRBD2 (6 bases). The CDR3 covers 15 residues. V was pared by 6 bases and J by 0 bases, with 13 bases between. Germline lookup yields CDR1 MDHEN and CDR2 SYDVKM. The CDR3: CASSPRRGSTDTQYF. The CDR3, as DNA: TGTGCCAGCAGCCCGCGGCGGGGTAGCACAGATACGCAGTATTTT.

This clone showed up just once. V and J are TRBV7-3 and TRBJ2-3; 7 positions match TRBD2. CDR1 is SGHTA and CDR2 is FQGTGA in the germline V gene. This CDR3 has 18 amino acids. V shed 5 bases and J 2 bases; nucleotides not matched to a gene: 16. The CDR3 DNA is TGTGCCAGCAGCCCACTTGGGAGGGCCCTAGGGAACACAGATACGCAGTATTTT. It encodes CASSPLGRALGNTDTQYF. Full variable domain (outside the CDR3, taken from reference TRBV7-3 and TRBJ2-3): GAGVSQTPSNKVTEKGKYVELRCDPISGHTALYWYRQSLGQGPEFLIYFQGTGAADDSGLPNDRFFAVRPEGSVSTLKIQRTERGDSAVYLCASSPLGRALGNTDTQYFGPGTRLTVL.

This clone showed up just a few times. The V gene is TRBV5-1, the J gene TRBJ2-3; D not certain. The CDR3 is 13 residues long. The V gene's germline CDR1 is SGHRS and CDR2 YFSETQ. The V end was cut by 3 bases, the J end by 2 bases, with 7 bases between. The CDR3 sequence: CASSSMITDTQYF. The CDR3 region has the DNA TGCGCCAGCAGCTCTATGATCACAGATACGCAGTATTTT.

The V and J genes are TRBV6-6 and TRBJ1-4, with D possibly matching TRBD1 (6 bases). Germline CDR1 is MNHNY and CDR2 is SVGAGI (reference sequence). V shed 5 bases and J shed 4 bases, with 14 bases lying between them. This CDR3 spans 15 amino acids. CDR3 amino acids: CASSRRQAGNEKLFF. CDR3 DNA sequence: TGTGCCAGCAGTCGCCGACAGGCCGGTAATGAAAAACTGTTTTTT.

The chain joins TRBV28 to TRBJ1-2; D call uncertain. V was shortened by 6 bases and J by 8 bases, with 13 bases between the two germline ends. CDR3 size: 12 residues. Germline V gives CDR1 MDHEN, CDR2 SYDVKM. The DNA for the CDR3 is TGTGCCAGCAGCCACAACCGGCGAGGCTACACCTTC. As protein: CASSHNRRGYTF.

This chain uses TRBV24-1 with TRBJ2-3; D unresolved. Trimming cost V 1 base and J 8 bases, with 12 bases left between them. The CDR3 has 14 residues. Germline assignment: CDR1 KGHDR and CDR2 SFDVKD. The CDR3 is CATSDFSPGATQYF. The CDR3 DNA follows: TGTGCCACCAGTGATTTTAGTCCAGGTGCTACGCAGTATTTT.

This rearrangement joins TRBV7-6 to TRBJ2-2, with D uncertain. The CDR3 is made up of 11 amino acids. The V gene's germline CDR1 is SGHVS and CDR2 FNYEAQ. V lost 1 base to trimming and J lost 10 bases, with 4 bases between them. This CDR3 reads CASSLEEELFF. The DNA of the CDR3 is TGTGCCAGCAGCTTAGAGGAGGAGCTGTTTTTT.

The chain is built from TRBV4-3 and TRBJ1-5; no clear D gene. The CDR3 is made up of 15 amino acids. Trimming shortened V by 0 bases and J by 2 bases, and 8 bases separated the two germline ends. Germline assignment: CDR1 LGHNA and CDR2 YSLEER. CDR3 sequence reads: CASSQDWARNQPQHF. The CDR3 DNA reads as TGCGCCAGCAGCCAAGATTGGGCCCGCAATCAGCCCCAGCATTTT.

This chain joins TRBV9 and TRBJ2-7, with a weak D call TRBD2 (5 bases). CDR3 length equals 16 residues. Trimming removed 0 bases at V and 1 base at J, with 14 bases between. Germline CDR1 reads SGDLS; CDR2 reads YYNGEE. Written as DNA, the CDR3 is TGTGCCAGCAGCGTAGAAGTAAGGGAGAGGTCCTACGAGCAGTACTTC. Protein product: CASSVEVRERSYEQYF.

The chain has TRBV27 and TRBJ2-1, with 13 bases lining up with TRBD2. After removal of 4 bases from V and 0 bases from J, the junction contained 6 bases not matched to a gene. Germline V lookup: CDR1 MNHEY, CDR2 SMNVEV (reference sequence). CDR3 length: 18 residues. The CDR3 here is CASSWGLAGKSSYNEQFF. The CDR3 region has the DNA TGTGCCAGCAGTTGGGGACTAGCGGGGAAGAGCTCCTACAATGAGCAGTTCTTC.

This chain connects TRBV3-1 (or the pseudogene TRBV3-2) to TRBJ2-5; 8 nucleotides align to TRBD2. This CDR3 has 17 residues. J was trimmed by 1 base and V by 0 bases; bases with no gene match: 7. Per germline, CDR1 LGHDT and CDR2 YNNKEL (reference sequence). DNA of the CDR3: TGTGCCAGCAGCCAAGAGTCCAGCGGGAGTACCCAAGAGACCCAGTACTTC. Translation: CASSQESSGSTQETQYF.

The V and J genes are TRBV30 and TRBJ2-1, with D perhaps TRBD2 (5 bases). CDR3 length equals 12 residues. The V gene lost 3 bases and the J gene lost 8 bases, with 11 bases spanning the gap. Germline lookup yields CDR1 GTSNPN and CDR2 SVGIG (reference sequence). The CDR3 is CAWSRRGDEQFF. For the CDR3, the DNA is TGTGCCTGGAGCCGTCGGGGTGATGAGCAGTTCTTC.

J is TRBJ1-4 and V is TRBV5-1, with unresolved D. Looked up from germline, CDR1 is SGHRS and CDR2 is YFSETQ. Trimming removed 4 bases at V and 10 bases at J, with 11 bases between. CDR3 length equals 12 residues. This CDR3 is CASSDAAGKLFF. The CDR3 region has the DNA TGCGCCAGCAGCGATGCGGCTGGAAAACTGTTTTTT.

CDR3 DNA: TGCGCCAGCAGCTTGTTACAGACCTCCGGGACCCAGTACTTC. Translated: CASSLLQTSGTQYF. This rearrangement joins TRBV5-1 to TRBJ2-5; no definite D call. Trimming removed 1 base from V and 7 bases from J, with 14 bases in between. CDR3 length: 14 residues. Germline V gene data show CDR1 as SGHRS and CDR2 as YFSETQ.

The V and J genes are TRBV28 and TRBJ1-4; 8 bases line up with TRBD1. Germline V lookup: CDR1 MDHEN, CDR2 SYDVKM. J gave up 11 bases and V 3 bases, and 11 bases lay outside the gene matches. The CDR3 consists of 15 residues. This chain's CDR3 is CASSFLAGGSEKLFF. CDR3 sequence (DNA): TGTGCCAGCAGTTTTCTTGCAGGGGGCAGTGAGAAACTGTTTTTT.

The chain recombines TRBV6-2 or TRBV6-3 with TRBJ2-7; D remains ambiguous. V was pared by 4 bases and J by 2 bases, with 3 bases between. The CDR3 is 11 residues long. The germline gives CDR1 MNHEY, CDR2 SVGEGT. The CDR3 sequence is CASSSPYEQYF. CDR3 nucleotide sequence: TGTGCCAGCAGTTCCCCCTACGAGCAGTACTTC.

The genes are TRBV15 and TRBJ2-5; weak D call: TRBD2 (7 bases). V dropped 0 bases and J dropped 4 bases, with 18 bases sitting between them. CDR1 and CDR2 from the germline V gene are LNHNV and YYDKDF (reference sequence). The CDR3 totals 17 residues. CDR3 sequence (DNA): TGTGCCACCAGCAGAGATTTTGGGGGAGGGGGAGGAGAGACCCAGTACTTC. This gives the protein CATSRDFGGGGGETQYF.

As concerns this clone: The sample carries other DNA sequences with the same CDR3. This chain joins TRBV6-5 and TRBJ1-1; weak D call: TRBD1 (5 bases). Trimming took off 5 bases at V and 1 base at J, with 8 bases between the two ends. This CDR3 contains 13 residues. Germline values: CDR1 MNHEY, CDR2 SVGAGI. DNA for the CDR3: TGTGCCAGCAGTCTCAGGGAGAACACTGAAGCTTTCTTT. Translating it yields CASSLRENTEAFF.

The chain couples TRBV3-1 (or the pseudogene TRBV3-2) to TRBJ2-3; a weak D match, TRBD2 (6 bases). The CDR3 length is 15 residues. Germline-derived CDR1 and CDR2 are LGHDT and YNNKEL (reference sequence). Trimming removed 4 bases at V and 4 bases at J, with 15 bases between. DNA of the CDR3: TGTGCCAGCAGCCTCCGCCGGGAGTTGGCAGATACGCAGTATTTT. It codes for CASSLRRELADTQYF.

The J gene is TRBJ2-7, the V gene TRBV3-1 (or the pseudogene TRBV3-2); D might be TRBD2 (5 bases). The V gene's germline CDR1 is LGHDT and CDR2 YNNKEL (reference sequence). The V and J ends lost 2 bases and 4 bases respectively, with 15 bases between them. This CDR3 is 15 amino acids long. In DNA form, the CDR3 reads TGTGCCAGCAGCCAACGGACTCCCAATAGTTACGAGCAGTACTTC. This sequence encodes CASSQRTPNSYEQYF.

The chain couples TRBV2 to TRBJ2-4; 9 nucleotides line up with TRBD1. Germline lookup yields CDR1 SNHLY and CDR2 FYNNEI. V dropped 5 bases and J dropped 7; count of bases not matched to a gene: 9. There are 15 residues in the CDR3. This CDR3 reads CASSTPGTGSNIQYF. The DNA of the CDR3 is TGTGCCAGCAGTACCCCCGGGACAGGGTCGAACATTCAGTACTTC.

The J gene is TRBJ2-3, the V gene TRBV10-1; TRBD2 matches at 10 bases. Germline lookup yields CDR1 WNHNN and CDR2 SYGVQD (reference sequence). Trimming cost V 7 bases and J 0 bases; bases outside gene matches: 13. The CDR3 is 18 amino acids. In nucleotides, the CDR3 is TGCGCCAGCATCGGGTGGACTAGCGGCCAGCCTAGCACAGATACGCAGTATTTT. Residues: CASIGWTSGQPSTDTQYF.

This chain links TRBV4-2 with TRBJ2-7; TRBD2 matches at 8 bases. This CDR3 is 16 amino acids long. CDR1 LGHNA and CDR2 YNFKEQ come from the germline V gene. V lost 0 bases, J lost 0 bases, and 4 bases stayed unmatched. The CDR3 DNA reads TGTGCCAGCAGCCAAGATTCACTAGCGGCCTCCTACGAGCAGTACTTC. It codes for CASSQDSLAASYEQYF.

This sequence joins TRBV18 and TRBJ2-1, with 10 positions matching TRBD1. The V segment lost 2 bases and the J segment 8 bases; nucleotides outside the gene matches: 12. There are 17 residues in the CDR3. The germline V gene encodes CDR1 KGHSH and CDR2 LQKENI. The CDR3 region has the DNA TGTGCCAGCTCACCATTGAGGGGACAGGGGACTGGGGATGAGCAGTTCTTC. Protein product: CASSPLRGQGTGDEQFF.

The chain links TRBV7-2 to TRBJ2-3; possibly TRBD2 for D (6 bases). The germline V gene encodes CDR1 SGHTA and CDR2 FQGNSA. CDR3 length: 15 residues. Trimming took 2 bases from V and 4 from J, leaving 13 bases between them. The CDR3 DNA follows: TGTGCCAGCAGCTTACTCCGGGAGTGGGCAGATACGCAGTATTTT. Amino acid sequence: CASSLLREWADTQYF.

The rearrangement joins TRBV24-1 to TRBJ2-1; 12 positions agree with TRBD2. V lost 5 bases and J lost 4; bases outside the gene matches: 5. The CDR3 extends over 16 amino acids. Germline CDR1 reads KGHDR; CDR2 reads SFDVKD. The CDR3 loop is CATSVSSGRAYNEQFF. The CDR3 DNA reads TGTGCCACCAGTGTCTCTAGCGGGAGGGCTTACAATGAGCAGTTCTTC.